This TCR beta chain was sequenced for a study of cytomegalovirus exposure and HLA in healthy donors (dated by TCRdb to about 2017). For the study in its entirety: According to an earlier analysis of a few hundred of the donors, some 170 million T cells yielded 117 million unique TCR beta sequences and around 300 Gb of sequence data. Rather than using new phenotypic data, the later analysis identified candidate immune exposures from TCR beta sequences and from how often those sequences occurred across donors. Four to six DR-DQ haplotypes were handled as single units for association and clustering, since linkage in the cohort was strong. The study aimed to test whether signatures of past pathogen exposure could be identified by cataloging public T cell receptors. The T cell repertoires of 550 to 850 subjects were profiled by immunosequencing and related to cytomegalovirus serostatus. The genetic ancestry cluster associated with self-reported Caucasian donors included roughly 84% of the roughly 400 genotyped donors. Along with the approximately 700-subject first cohort, a separate validation cohort of over a hundred different subjects was used. The study combined high-throughput TCR immunosequencing, statistical association of individual TCRs with disease status, and machine learning to predict cytomegalovirus infection status. An early release that covered 500 to 800 HLA-typed donors contained around 300 gigabases of sequencing data and around 85 million unique TCR sequences. A later genetic analysis used genome-wide SNP genotypes for about 60% of the roughly 700 donors, treating that subset as a discovery cohort. Donor age, sex, ethnicity and CMV serostatus were compiled alongside the repertoire data. To decide whether each TCR beta V gene segment behaved as functional or pseudogenic, an earlier analysis of fewer than 750 of the donors relied on high-throughput TCR beta sequencing. Typing coverage differed by locus: A, B, C, DRB1 and DQB1 were typed in roughly 620-640 donors, DQA1 in about 510, DPA1 in around 580, and DPB1 in approximately 450. Both class I and class II loci were covered by HLA typing, at four-digit resolution. All discovery cohort repertoires had been generated on a single sequencing platform. A later analysis re-examined previously published TCR beta repertoires from hundreds of donors and added high-resolution HLA genotyping to investigate patterns of TCR occurrence. Among about 360 genotyped donors of the cohort, an average of approximately 240,000 unique TCR beta nucleotide sequences were sequenced per donor, 15% to 20% of them non-productive. Study-level results and caveats: An association between a missense DCLRE1C variant and V-gene and J-gene trimming of TCR beta chains was found in a later genetic analysis and replicated in an independent cohort. Most CMV-associated TCR beta chains appeared to be HLA-restricted in a later analysis, and the HLA associations seemed to be driven largely by CMV exposure. Most TCR sequences were seen in very few donors, while some public TCRs were found in many individuals. A later analysis reported that several top co-occurrence clusters appeared linked to parvovirus B19, influenza, CMV and Epstein-Barr virus. Because counts were too low, about 15 rarely observed V segments, including chromosome 9 orphons, were left out of the earlier analysis of 587 of the donors. Sequencing depth was assumed to be roughly uniform across donors in the presence/absence analyses, though that assumption may not hold. In this cohort, only TCR beta chains were sequenced, and detectable features were limited by the absence of alpha or paired-chain data. Compared with the roughly 600-donor mean, donors in an Asian-associated ancestry cluster had fewer N-insertions in productive TCRs, according to a later genetic analysis. According to the authors, the approach could potentially be generalized to other disease states and immunological phenotypes. The only immune exposure information available for the cohort was CMV serostatus. A further reported finding was that TCR beta sequences accurately predicted the HLA-A and HLA-B alleles for most subjects in the first cohort. Some IMGT-functional V segments, including TRBV6-2 and TRBV6-3, could not be distinguished by the 87-base-pair reads and were therefore excluded. In vitro tests confirmed that a few of the cytomegalovirus-associated TCR beta chains recognize cytomegalovirus antigens. Broadly in line with IMGT annotations, most TCR beta V segments showed up in productive rearrangements about 87% or about 30% of the time in an earlier analysis of under 700 of the donors. A later analysis found that HLA-associated TCR beta chains were more clonally expanded and had lower generation probabilities than equally common non-associated chains. A cluster of highly shared sequence variants was judged likely to represent a technical artifact of the sequencing pipeline. According to a later analysis, TCR association rates differed among HLA loci, with DRB1 alleles showing the most associated TCRs and HLA-C alleles showing the fewest. Linkage disequilibrium might explain the correlated functional status among segregating V segments, but an unknown experimental factor could not be excluded. The study gave a list of 150 to 200 TCR beta chains associated with cytomegalovirus. In a later analysis, 16,951 TCR beta sequences were associated with specific HLA alleles at a false discovery rate of 0.05. HLA typing was unavailable for some donors at each locus, so association tests used only the typed subset. When HLA alleles, especially DR and DQ, strongly co-occurred, TCR associations were difficult to assign to individual alleles. The classifier was reported to diagnose cytomegalovirus status with high specificity and sensitivity in both the original and validation cohorts.

Remarks on this clone: The antigen this receptor binds is unknown. No much larger clonotype is one base removed from it; base qualities were not supplied.

Library prep was done by the immunoSEQ multiplex PCR assay. A mixture of 60 forward primers for TCR Vbeta segments and 13 reverse primers for TCR Jbeta segments was used in the multiplex PCR. A multiplex PCR assay on genomic DNA amplified the CDR3 region of rearranged TCR beta genes. On the Illumina HiSeq System, the amplified TCR beta libraries were sequenced as 87-base-pair reads. The study's own analysis went as follows. In a later analysis, roughly 80 million unique TCR beta chains were counted across the approximately 640 repertoires, and roughly 10 million of these chains were shared by at least two donors. Raw reads were error-corrected and collapsed into unique sequences with a nearest-neighbor algorithm that merged closely related sequences to remove PCR and sequencing errors. Alignment of CDR3 sequences to IMGT reference sequences was used to assign V, D and J gene segments. Each retained sequence needed at least a six-nucleotide match to both a V gene segment and a J gene segment. Rearrangements were called productive when the CDR3 lacked stop codons and stayed in frame with V and J; all others were non-productive. CDR3 was defined according to IMGT convention as the region running from the second conserved V-encoded cysteine to the conserved J-encoded phenylalanine. The earlier analysis of roughly 590 of the donors excluded sequences that lacked an unambiguous match to a single V gene segment. An earlier analysis of 587 of the donors called V segments functional above 56.7% productive rearrangements and segregating when the between-donor standard deviation exceeded 5%. A statistical classification framework was built for diagnosing cytomegalovirus status from the catalog of TCR beta chain sequences. A later analysis assigned V and J genes by comparing TCR nucleotide sequences with IMGT/GENE-DB human TR gene sequences. Using the TCRdist pipeline, a later analysis assigned CDR3 sequences along with most-parsimonious VDJ recombination scenarios. A later analysis defined each TCR beta chain by its CDR3 amino acid sequence plus V-gene family, and excluded reads lacking a unique V-gene family. To address suspected cross-contamination and a sequencing artifact, a later analysis removed 450 to 700 highly shared, low-generation-probability nucleotide sequences. For each public chain, a later analysis derived a clonal expansion index from normalized ranks of inferred template counts within each repertoire. Generation probabilities in a later analysis came from a VDJ recombination model fitted to out-of-frame rearrangements, and those results were checked against IGoR. In a later analysis, hypergeometric tests were used to score TCR-TCR, TCR-HLA and TCR-CMV co-occurrence, with a repertoire-size bias correction applied to TCR pairs. False discovery rates were estimated in a later analysis by permuting HLA or CMV assignments 20 times. In a later analysis, co-occurring TCRs were grouped using DBSCAN, with TCRdist sequence similarity added in when clustering inside HLA-allele-positive subsets. Repertoires with fewer than 30,000 or more than 120,000 public chains, plus five repertoires with anomalous nucleotide sharing, were excluded from co-occurrence clustering. The clones in this table, taken by TCRdb from immuneACCESS, are in-frame only. Not every clone is retained; where verified, under half of the shortfall comes from an unresolved V gene, and the cause of the rest is unknown. V, J and clone size are taken as reported in that table, and D and trimming were inferred from the DNA itself. A total of about 140,000 clones appear in this sample, approximately 72% of them only once. The ten largest clones capture over 2% of the sample.

The cohort consisted of 670 or so healthy bone marrow donors. Cohort members were all nominally healthy when sampled, although unrecorded immune exposures were likely present. The donor tested CMV seronegative, placing the donor among the 350 or so seronegative members of the cohort. Every donor gave a peripheral blood sample, and the peripheral blood mononuclear cells from that sample were used for TCR beta sequencing. The Qiagen DNeasy Blood Extraction Kit was used to extract genomic DNA from the blood cell samples. The CDR3 numbers 15 residues from cysteine through phenylalanine. The only DNA kept is the CDR3, 45 bases in frame from the first base. Ends trimmed: V by 6 bases, J by 4 bases; bases unmatched to a gene: 10. CDR1 MDHEN and CDR2 SYDVKM were looked up in the germline V gene.

In this chain, TRBV28 is recombined with TRBJ2-3, with 7 central nucleotides matching TRBD2. Sequenced input: PBMCs. The TCR sequence derives from a man aged 35 to 55 in good health and CMV-seronegative. The CDR3 here reads CASSSLGRDADTQYF. The DNA sequence reads TGTGCCAGCAGCAGCCTGGGGAGGGACGCAGATACGCAGTATTTT.